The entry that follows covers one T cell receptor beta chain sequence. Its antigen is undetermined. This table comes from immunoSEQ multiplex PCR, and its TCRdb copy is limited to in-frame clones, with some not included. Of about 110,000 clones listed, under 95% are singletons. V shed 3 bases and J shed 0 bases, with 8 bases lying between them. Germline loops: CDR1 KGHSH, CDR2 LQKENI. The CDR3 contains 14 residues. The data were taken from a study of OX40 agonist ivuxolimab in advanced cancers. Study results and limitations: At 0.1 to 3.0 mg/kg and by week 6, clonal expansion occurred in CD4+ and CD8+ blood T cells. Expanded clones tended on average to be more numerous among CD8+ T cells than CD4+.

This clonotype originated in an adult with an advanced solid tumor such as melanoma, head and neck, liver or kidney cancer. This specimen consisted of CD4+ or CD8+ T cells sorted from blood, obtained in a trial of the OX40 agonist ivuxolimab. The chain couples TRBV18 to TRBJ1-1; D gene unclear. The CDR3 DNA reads TGTGCCAGCTCACCCCAAACTATGAACACTGAAGCTTTCTTT. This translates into CASSPQTMNTEAFF.